The 14 T cell receptor beta chains reported below all come from one sample, sequenced in a study of Graves' ophthalmopathy and Graves' hyperthyroidism. Amplification of TCR beta CDR3 regions used RNA transcripts. The first round was an RT-PCR with HTBI primers, and the second round was a multiplex PCR. TCRdb reprocessed the multiplex PCR reads with MiXCR, giving one entry per CDR3 protein. The table shows 300,000 to 450,000 distinct CDR3 sequences, with about a sixth occurring only once. Material for sequencing was peripheral blood. The receptors originated from an adult woman with stable Graves' hyperthyroidism.

In this sample, this clonotype turned up many times. The V gene is TRBV29-1, the J gene TRBJ2-7; D is ambiguous. Germline values: CDR1 SQVTM, CDR2 ANQGSEA. This CDR3 is built from 12 residues. V shed 1 base and J shed 7 bases, with 11 bases lying between them. CDR3 coding DNA: TGCAGCGTTGAAGGCCGTCTCCGGGAGCAGTACTTC. Its translation: CSVEGRLREQYF.

The chain couples TRBV3-1 to TRBJ2-5, with D possibly TRBD1 on 6 matching bases. Germline V lookup: CDR1 LGHDT, CDR2 YNNKEL (reference sequence). This CDR3 is built from 14 residues. V was pared by 1 base and J by 3 bases, with 9 bases between. Written as DNA, the CDR3 is TGTGCCAGCAGCCAAGTCGAGGGGGAAGAGACCCAGTACTTC. It translates to CASSQVEGEETQYF.

V and J are TRBV7-9 and TRBJ2-2; the D call may be TRBD1 or TRBD2 (5 bases each). Germline CDR1 reads SEHNR; CDR2 reads FQNEAQ (reference sequence). Trimming pared 3 bases from V and 8 bases from J, leaving 13 bases between. CDR3 length: 14 residues. The CDR3 sequence: CASSFAQGPGELFF. CDR3 coding DNA: TGTGCCAGCAGCTTCGCCCAGGGACCGGGGGAGCTGTTTTTT.

This clonotype was seen repeatedly, ten times or more. The V gene is TRBV28, the J gene TRBJ1-5; unclear D gene. Germline values: CDR1 MDHEN, CDR2 SYDVKM. V shed 5 bases and J shed 10 bases, with 12 bases lying between them. This CDR3 contains 12 residues. CDR3 bases: TGTGCCAGCAGTCCTCCCGACTCCCCCCAGCATTTT. Translation: CASSPPDSPQHF.

This clonotype was picked up many times. This chain joins TRBV18 and TRBJ1-2, with D unresolved. This CDR3 has 14 residues. Germline CDR1 reads KGHSH; CDR2 reads LQKENI. V lost 0 bases and J lost 1, with 6 bases in between. The chain's CDR3 is CASSPPSNNYGYTF. The CDR3 coding sequence is TGTGCCAGCTCACCACCGAGTAATAACTATGGCTACACCTTC.

About this clonotype: This may stem from a read error, because a much larger clone lies one nucleotide away. J is TRBJ1-1 and V is TRBV4-2; D gene uncertain. The germline CDR1 and CDR2 sequences are LGHNA and YNFKEQ. CDR3 length: 19 amino acids. CDR3 sequence: CASSQDQRAKSSFNTESFF. CDR3 sequence (DNA): TGTGCCAGCAGCCAAGATCAAAGGGCAAAGAGCTCCTTTAACACTGAATCTTTCTTT.

This clonotype was recorded a few times. The V and J genes are TRBV28 and TRBJ2-7; TRBD1 agrees at 8 bases. Germline CDR1 reads MDHEN; CDR2 reads SYDVKM. The V segment lost 6 bases and the J segment 3 bases; nucleotides outside the gene matches: 13. The CDR3 totals 16 residues. The CDR3 sequence: CASSRRTGHDCYEQYF. The DNA for the CDR3 is TGTGCCAGCAGCCGGAGGACAGGGCACGACTGCTACGAGCAGTACTTC.

This clonotype was seen many times. V and J are TRBV18 and TRBJ1-5; D remains ambiguous. Germline CDR1 reads KGHSH; CDR2 reads LQKENI. The CDR3 contains 13 residues. The germline V and J ends were trimmed by 4 bases and 11 bases, with 15 bases remaining between them. The CDR3 reads CASSLNREKAQHF. The CDR3 DNA reads TGTGCCAGCTCACTAAACCGGGAAAAGGCCCAGCATTTT.

This clonotype was seen at least ten times. The chain couples TRBV6-5 to TRBJ1-1; weak D call: TRBD1 (5 bases). This CDR3 region has 13 residues. Germline V gene lookup returns CDR1 MNHEY and CDR2 SVGAGI. Trimming took off 0 bases at V and 6 bases at J, with 8 bases between the two ends. The CDR3 nucleotides read TGTGCCAGCAGTTACTCGGGACCCCCTGAAGCTTTCTTT. Amino acids: CASSYSGPPEAFF.

Ten or more counts support this clonotype. The CDR3 loop is CAWTAHKGAMDGYTF. CDR3 DNA: TGTGCCTGGACCGCTCACAAGGGGGCGATGGATGGCTACACCTTC. The V and J genes are TRBV30 and TRBJ1-2, with 7 bases fitting TRBD1. Per germline, CDR1 GTSNPN and CDR2 SVGIG (reference sequence). V lost 4 bases and J lost 6; bases outside the gene matches: 14. The CDR3 loop spans 15 amino acids.

This clonotype was seen ten or more times. The gene calls are TRBV29-1 and TRBJ1-2; D not certain. The V gene lost 2 bases and the J gene lost 8 bases, with 12 bases spanning the gap. CDR3 length equals 12 residues. The germline V gene encodes CDR1 SQVTM and CDR2 ANQGSEA. CDR3 region: CSVERPSRGYTF. CDR3 sequence (DNA): TGCAGCGTTGAAAGGCCTAGCCGGGGCTACACCTTC.

This clonotype was detected ten times or more. The chain uses TRBV10-3 and TRBJ2-2; 7 positions match TRBD1. The CDR3 loop spans 18 amino acids. Germline values: CDR1 ENHRY, CDR2 SYGVKD. J lost 3 bases, V lost 4 bases, and 14 bases had no gene match. The CDR3 nucleotides are TGTGCCATCAGTGGCCCCCTCGAGGGACAGCCATACACCGGGGAGCTGTTTTTT. It is translated as CAISGPLEGQPYTGELFF.

The chain combines TRBV28 with TRBJ1-2; no definite D call. This CDR3 has 15 residues. Trimming stripped 2 bases from V and 3 bases from J, with 13 bases between. Germline V gene lookup returns CDR1 MDHEN and CDR2 SYDVKM. CDR3 region: CASSLGTDGYYGYTF. The CDR3 DNA sequence: TGTGCCAGCAGTTTAGGAACAGACGGATACTATGGCTACACCTTC.

The V call is TRBV29-1, the J call TRBJ2-5; 11 bases match TRBD1. The CDR3 length is 13 residues. Germline CDR1 reads SQVTM; CDR2 reads ANQGSEA. Germline trimming cut 4 bases from V and 5 bases from J; bases unmatched to any gene: 3. CDR3 protein: CSVGTGGGETQYF. Written as DNA, the CDR3 is TGCAGCGTTGGGACAGGGGGCGGCGAGACCCAGTACTTC. The variable domain in full, with the rest retrieved from reference TRBV29-1 and TRBJ2-5, is SAVISQKPSRDICQRGTSLTIQCQVDSQVTMMFWYRQQPGQSLTLIATANQGSEATYESGFVIDKFPISRPNLTFSTLTVSNMSPEDSSIYLCSVGTGGGETQYFGPGTRLLVL.